Sequencing of this T cell receptor (beta chain) was carried out in a study of T cell responses to AZD1222 COVID-19 vaccine. Study conclusions and caveats: Clonal diversity was possibly underestimated; the donors were predominantly white British and more often female. Variant regions that are unmutated are reportedly the target of nearly half of spike-specific TCRs. Vaccine-associated CD4 TCRs ranged over spike, dominating at 160-218 and 743-854.

This CDR3 spans 15 amino acids. Germline V gene data show CDR1 as LGHDT and CDR2 as YNNKEL (reference sequence). V was trimmed by 1 base and J by 5 bases, leaving 14 bases between them. The repertoire was sequenced with immunoSEQ multiplex PCR; TCRdb's copy has only in-frame clones and lacks some. The data show about 270,000 clones, around 92% seen once. A word on this clone: Its cognate antigen is unknown.

This TCR derives from an adult who received the AZD1222 COVID-19 vaccine. Source: peripheral blood, taken 28 days after the second AZD1222 dose. This chain uses TRBV3-1 (or the pseudogene TRBV3-2) with TRBJ2-5, with D possibly being TRBD2 (6 bases). The CDR3 protein is CASSQAGTRGETQYF. In nucleotides, the CDR3 is TGTGCCAGCAGCCAAGCGGGGACTCGAGGGGAGACCCAGTACTTC.